The rows below give T cell receptor beta chains drawn from one sample of a study of blood T cell repertoires in COVID-19. Repertoires were generated with immunoSEQ multiplex PCR, while TCRdb's copy carries only in-frame clones and drops some. The profile shows some 42,000 clones, roughly 90% of them singletons. The sample comprised peripheral blood. The receptors stem from a human donor in a cohort sampled during active COVID-19. CDR3s include the opening cysteine and the closing phenylalanine or tryptophan. The D gene is left open where the match is weak. Clone size appears in some rows only: once, few, many, or a class for an expanded clone.

CDR3 protein | CDR3 DNA | clone size | V gene | D gene | J gene
CASSLVLGQETQYF | TGTGCCAGCAGCTTAGTGCTAGGCCAAGAGACCCAGTACTTC | NA | TRBV7-9 | NA | TRBJ2-5
CASSTKPFGGGYTF | TGTGCCAGCAGCACGAAACCATTCGGTGGTGGCTACACCTTC | NA | TRBV3-1/TRBV3-2 | NA | TRBJ1-2
CASSPDGTRFGYTF | TGTGCCAGCAGCCCCGACGGGACACGTTTCGGCTACACCTTC | NA | TRBV7-2 | NA | TRBJ1-2
CASPTAPSGYNEQFF | TGTGCCAGCCCCACCGCGCCCTCGGGTTACAATGAGCAGTTCTTC | NA | TRBV2 | NA | TRBJ2-1
CASSAGQTNYGYTF | TGTGCCAGCAGCGCGGGACAGACTAACTATGGCTACACCTTC | NA | TRBV5-4 | TRBD1 | TRBJ1-2
CASSLVLGDTGYTF | TGTGCCAGCAGCTTAGTTCTAGGGGACACGGGCTACACCTTC | NA | TRBV7-9 | NA | TRBJ1-2
CASKTRGEYNEQFF | TGTGCCAGTAAAACACGGGGGGAATACAATGAGCAGTTCTTC | NA | TRBV19 | TRBD2 | TRBJ2-1
CASRLYTGWADYNSPLHF | TGTGCCAGCAGGCTCTACACAGGGTGGGCCGATTATAATTCACCCCTCCACTTT | NA | TRBV5-8 | NA | TRBJ1-6
CASNLGGNTEAFF | TGTGCCAGCAATCTAGGGGGGAACACTGAAGCTTTCTTT | NA | TRBV6-5 | NA | TRBJ1-1
CAWSLLGGRGSTEAFF | TGTGCCTGGAGTTTACTGGGGGGGCGAGGGAGCACTGAAGCTTTCTTT | NA | TRBV30 | NA | TRBJ1-1
CASSLWGLAGGETQYF | TGTGCCAGCAGCTTGTGGGGACTAGCGGGGGGCGAGACCCAGTACTTC | NA | TRBV5-8 | TRBD2 | TRBJ2-5
CASRKGQQETQYF | TGTGCCAGCAGGAAGGGACAGCAAGAGACCCAGTACTTC | once | TRBV27 | TRBD1 | TRBJ2-5
CASSKRDRDTDTQYF | TGCGCCAGCAGCAAACGGGACAGAGACACAGATACGCAGTATTTT | NA | TRBV5-1 | TRBD1 | TRBJ2-3
CASSQVLRGNTGELFF | TGTGCCAGCAGCCAAGTCCTTAGGGGGAACACCGGGGAGCTGTTTTTT | NA | TRBV3-1/TRBV3-2 | NA | TRBJ2-2
CASSLGGAGGRWAQYF | TGTGCCAGCAGCTTAGGAGGAGCGGGGGGCCGTTGGGCGCAGTATTTT | NA | TRBV11-2 | TRBD2 | TRBJ2-3
CASSPRGTSGSYNEQFF | TGTGCCAGCAGCCCTCGGGGGACTAGCGGGAGCTACAATGAGCAGTTCTTC | NA | TRBV7-8 | TRBD2 | TRBJ2-1
CASSSGGYGYTF | TGTGCCAGCAGCTCAGGAGGCTATGGCTACACCTTC | NA | TRBV6-5 | NA | TRBJ1-2
CASSVVPSEETQYF | TGTGCCAGCAGCGTAGTCCCTAGCGAGGAGACCCAGTACTTC | NA | TRBV9 | NA | TRBJ2-5
CASSLSITGTGELFF | TGTGCCAGCAGTTTATCGATTACAGGGACCGGGGAGCTGTTTTTT | NA | TRBV27 | NA | TRBJ2-2
CASSPRQGADEQYF | TGTGCCAGCTCACCAAGGCAGGGTGCGGACGAGCAGTACTTC | NA | TRBV18 | NA | TRBJ2-7
CASSYGGDYNEQFF | TGTGCCAGCAGTTACGGGGGGGACTACAATGAGCAGTTCTTC | NA | TRBV6-6 | TRBD2 | TRBJ2-1
CATSANRETNTGELFF | TGTGCCACCAGTGCGAACAGGGAAACCAACACCGGGGAGCTGTTTTTT | NA | TRBV24-1 | NA | TRBJ2-2